The TCR beta chain under discussion was sequenced for a study of blood T cell repertoires in COVID-19. In the study overall: The cDNA or gDNA used as material had been derived from T cells, B-cell-depleted T cells, or PBMCs.

In the study's own analysis: Counts of nucleated cells, estimated from reference gene primer amplification, were obtained. Produced via immunoSEQ multiplex PCR; TCRdb's table is partial and in-frame only. V and J calls and clone size are given by that table; D and trimming were obtained from the DNA. The data show 130,000 to 150,000 clones, with around nine tenths seen just once and around 8.6% held by the top ten. The receptor was derived from a woman aged 45-65 years with active or convalescent COVID-19. The sample consisted of peripheral blood.

The CDR3, as DNA: TGTGCCTGGAGTCTCAGGGTACAGAGCACTGAAGCTTTCTTT. Protein: CAWSLRVQSTEAFF. This rearrangement joins TRBV30 to TRBJ1-1; D perhaps matches TRBD1 (5 bases). Trimming cost V 2 bases and J 4 bases, with 14 bases left between them. From germline, CDR1 is GTSNPN and CDR2 SVGIG (reference sequence). The CDR3 is 14 amino acids.